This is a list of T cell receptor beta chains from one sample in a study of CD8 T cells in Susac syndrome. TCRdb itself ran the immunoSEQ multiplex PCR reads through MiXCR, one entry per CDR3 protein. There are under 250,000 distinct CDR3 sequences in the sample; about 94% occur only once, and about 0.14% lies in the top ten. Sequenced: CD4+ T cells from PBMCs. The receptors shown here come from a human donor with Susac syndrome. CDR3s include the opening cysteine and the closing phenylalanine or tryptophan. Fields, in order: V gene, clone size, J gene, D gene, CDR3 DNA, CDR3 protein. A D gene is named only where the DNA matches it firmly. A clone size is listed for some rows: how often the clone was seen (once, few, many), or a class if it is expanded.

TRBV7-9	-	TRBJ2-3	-	TGTGCCAGCAGCCCGCGGGACGGTCCCACAGATACGCAGTATTTT	CASSPRDGPTDTQYF
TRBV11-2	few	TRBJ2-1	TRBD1	TGTGCCAGCAGCCCGGGACAGAACAATGAGCAGTTCTTC	CASSPGQNNEQFF
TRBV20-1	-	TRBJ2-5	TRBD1	TGCAGTGCAACGGGACAGCAAGAGACCCAGTACTTC	CSATGQQETQYF
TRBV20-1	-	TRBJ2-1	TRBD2	TGCAGTGCGGAAGGGACTAGCGGGGGAAGGTCCTACAATGAGCAGTTCTTC	CSAEGTSGGRSYNEQFF
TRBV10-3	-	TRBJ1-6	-	TGTGCCATCAGTGCCCAAACTCATTCACCCCTCCACTTT	CAISAQTHSPLHF
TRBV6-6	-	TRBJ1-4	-	TGTGCCAGCAGGCACGACAGAACTAATGAAAAACTGTTTTTT	CASRHDRTNEKLFF
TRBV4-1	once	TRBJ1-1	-	TGCGCCAGCAGCCCTAAAAAGGGAGGACAGTTGAACACTGAAGCTTTCTTT	CASSPKKGGQLNTEAFF
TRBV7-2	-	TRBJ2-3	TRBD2	TGTGCCAGCAGCTCACTAGCGGGGCGCTGGGATACGCAGTATTTT	CASSSLAGRWDTQYF
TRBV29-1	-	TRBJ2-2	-	TGCAGCACAAGAGACACCGGGGAGCTGTTTTTT	CSTRDTGELFF
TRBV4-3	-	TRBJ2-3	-	TGCGCCAGCAGCCAAGAACCCAGGGGGGGCGCCGCAGATACGCAGTATTTT	CASSQEPRGGAADTQYF
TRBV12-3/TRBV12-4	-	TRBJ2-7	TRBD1	TGTGCCAGCAGTCAGACAGGGATCTACGAGCAGTACTTC	CASSQTGIYEQYF
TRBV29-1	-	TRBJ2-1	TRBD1	TGCAGCGCCCTAGGACAGGGAACCCCACCCGCCCCACACAATGAGCAGTTCTTC	CSALGQGTPPAPHNEQFF
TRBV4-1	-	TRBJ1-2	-	TGCGCCAGCAGCCAAGATTCGGGGAAGGGCTACACCTTC	CASSQDSGKGYTF
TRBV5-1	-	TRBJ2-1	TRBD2	TGCGCCAGCAGCTTGGGGCTAGCGGTCTACAATGAGCAGTTCTTC	CASSLGLAVYNEQFF
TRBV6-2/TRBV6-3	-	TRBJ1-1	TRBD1	TGTGCCAGCAGTTACCGACAGGGGGCTGTCCCTGAAGCTTTCTTT	CASSYRQGAVPEAFF
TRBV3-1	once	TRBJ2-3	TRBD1	TGTGCCAGCAGCCAGGCCGGGACAGATTACACAGATACGCAGTATTTT	CASSQAGTDYTDTQYF
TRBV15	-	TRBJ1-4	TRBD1	TGTGCCACCAGCCCCGTACAGGGGGCCTATCAAAAACTGTTTTTT	CATSPVQGAYQKLFF
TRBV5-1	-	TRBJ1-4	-	TGCGCCAGCAGCTTCGACTCTACTGAAAAACTGTTTTTT	CASSFDSTEKLFF
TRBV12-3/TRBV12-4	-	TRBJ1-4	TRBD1	TGTGCCAGCAGCTCCACTCCCGGGACAGGGGATGAAAAACTGTTTTTT	CASSSTPGTGDEKLFF
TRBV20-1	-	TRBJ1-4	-	TGCAGTGCGACGGGACACGGTAATGAAAAACTGTTTTTT	CSATGHGNEKLFF
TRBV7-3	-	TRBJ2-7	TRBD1	TGTGCCAGCAGATCCGGGACAGACGGCTACGAGCAGTACTTC	CASRSGTDGYEQYF
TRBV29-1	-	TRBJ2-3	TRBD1	TGCAGCGGCCGGCCCGGGACAGGGGCAGATACGCAGTATTTT	CSGRPGTGADTQYF
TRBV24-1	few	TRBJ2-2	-	TGTGCCACCAGTGATTCCACCGGGGAGCTGTTTTTT	CATSDSTGELFF
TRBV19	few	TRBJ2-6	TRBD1	TGTGCCAGTAGTCGCAGGACAGGCTCCTCTGGGGCCAACGTCCTGACTTTC	CASSRRTGSSGANVLTF
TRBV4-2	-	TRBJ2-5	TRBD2	TGTGCCAGCAGCCAAGAAGCGACTAGCGGCAAGCAGACCCAGTACTTC	CASSQEATSGKQTQYF
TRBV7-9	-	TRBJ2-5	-	TGTGCCAGCAGCTTAGGGCAGACCCAAGAGACCCAGTACTTC	CASSLGQTQETQYF
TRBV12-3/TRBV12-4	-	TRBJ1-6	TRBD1	TGTGCCAGCAGACTGACAGGGAATTCACCCCTCCACTTT	CASRLTGNSPLHF
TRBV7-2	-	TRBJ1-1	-	TGTGCCAGCAGCATAGCAGGGGCCCCTTTCACTGAAGCTTTCTTT	CASSIAGAPFTEAFF
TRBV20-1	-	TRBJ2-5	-	TGCAGTGCTCAGCAGGGGGGAGGGGAGACCCAGTACTTC	CSAQQGGGETQYF
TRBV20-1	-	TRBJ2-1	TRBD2	TGCAGTGCTAGAGAAGCGGGAATCTCCTACAATGAGCAGTTCTTC	CSAREAGISYNEQFF
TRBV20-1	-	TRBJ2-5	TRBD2	TGCAGTGCAACGGGACTAGCGGTCCAAGAGACCCAGTACTTC	CSATGLAVQETQYF
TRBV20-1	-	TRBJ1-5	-	TGCAGTGCCGAGGGGGGGGCAGGGAGGAGCAATCAGCCCCAGCATTTT	CSAEGGAGRSNQPQHF
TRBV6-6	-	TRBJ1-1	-	TGTGCCTGCCAAGGGATGAACACTGAAGCTTTCTTT	CACQGMNTEAFF
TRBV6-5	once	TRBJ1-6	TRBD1	TGTGCCAGCAGGACGGGACAGGAGAATTCACCCCTCCACTTT	CASRTGQENSPLHF
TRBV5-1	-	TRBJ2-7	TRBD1	TGCGCCAGCAGCCCGGGGGACAGGGGGCGATTATACGAGCAGTACTTC	CASSPGDRGRLYEQYF
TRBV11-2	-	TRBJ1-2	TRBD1	TGTGCCAGCAGCCCAGGGACAGTAAAGGCTATTGGCTACACCTTC	CASSPGTVKAIGYTF
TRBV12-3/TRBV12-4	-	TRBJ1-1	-	TGTGCCAGCAGTTTAGAAAGGGACACTGAAGCTTTCTTT	CASSLERDTEAFF
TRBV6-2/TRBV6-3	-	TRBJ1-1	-	TGTGCCAGCAGTTACGGGGGGGGCGAGGCTGAAGCTTTCTTT	CASSYGGGEAEAFF
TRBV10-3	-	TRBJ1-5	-	TGTGCCATCAGGGGGGTTAGCAATCAGCCCCAGCATTTT	CAIRGVSNQPQHF
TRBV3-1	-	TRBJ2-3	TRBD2	TGTGCCAGCAGCCAAGAGTTCGGCGGGGGGGCGGATACGCAGTATTTT	CASSQEFGGGADTQYF
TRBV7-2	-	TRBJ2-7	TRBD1	TGTGCCAGCAGCTTCCGGACAGGGCACTACGAGCAGTACTTC	CASSFRTGHYEQYF
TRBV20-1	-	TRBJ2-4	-	TGCAGTGCCCAACGGGGCCCAGCCAAAAACATTCAGTACTTC	CSAQRGPAKNIQYF
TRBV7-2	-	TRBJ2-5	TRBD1	TGTGCCAGCAGCCCGACAGGACAGGGGACCCAGTACTTC	CASSPTGQGTQYF
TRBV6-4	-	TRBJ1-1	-	TGTGCCAGCAGTGACAGGGAAGGGACTGAAGCTTTCTTT	CASSDREGTEAFF
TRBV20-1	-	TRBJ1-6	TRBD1	TGCAGTGCTAGGACGACAGGGAGAAGCTCCTATAATTCACCCCTCCACTTT	CSARTTGRSSYNSPLHF
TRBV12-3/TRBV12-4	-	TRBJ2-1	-	TGTGCCAGCAGTTTAAAGGATGAGCAGTTCTTC	CASSLKDEQFF
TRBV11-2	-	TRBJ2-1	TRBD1	TGTGCCAGCAGCTTAGTCCGACAGGGAGTCGATGAGCAGTTCTTC	CASSLVRQGVDEQFF
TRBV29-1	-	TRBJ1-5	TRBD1	TGCAGCGTCTCTCAGGGGGACTTCAATCAGCCCCAGCATTTT	CSVSQGDFNQPQHF
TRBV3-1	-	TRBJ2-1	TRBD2	TGTGCCAGCAGCCACCGCCGGACTAGCGGGGGGTACAATGAGCAGTTCTTC	CASSHRRTSGGYNEQFF
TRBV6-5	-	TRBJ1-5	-	TGTGCCAGCACCCCGGGAACCAATCAGCCCCAGCATTTT	CASTPGTNQPQHF
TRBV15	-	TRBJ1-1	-	TGTGCCACCAGCAGAGATCGCGGGGGGCATGGTGAAGCTTTCTTT	CATSRDRGGHGEAFF
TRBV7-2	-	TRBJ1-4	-	TGTGCCAGCAGCTTAGCAGATGAAAAACTGTTTTTT	CASSLADEKLFF
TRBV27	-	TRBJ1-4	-	TGTGCCCTCGATGAAAAACTGTTTTTT	CALDEKLFF
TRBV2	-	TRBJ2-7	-	TGTGCCAGCAGTATTCCGGCCTACGAGCAGTACTTC	CASSIPAYEQYF
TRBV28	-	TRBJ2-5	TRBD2	TGTGCCAGCAGCCTGACTAGCAGTCAAGAGACCCAGTACTTC	CASSLTSSQETQYF